These 21 T cell receptor beta chains came from one sample sequenced in a study of post-analysis software for immune sequencing data. Study findings and constraints: In patients, TRBV5-6, TRBV5-1 and TRBV20-1 belonged to roughly five TRBV segments found more frequently than in controls.

No antigen has been identified for these receptors. Built from TCR beta cDNA, the libraries had unique molecular identifiers in them. Using its own MiXCR run on the PCR reads, TCRdb lists one record per CDR3 protein. The sample gives some 690,000 distinct CDR3 sequences, around 64% of which show up once; around 10% is in the top ten. The sequenced sample consisted of blood. These receptors were obtained from a girl aged 2 to 9 with multiple sclerosis.

This clonotype was seen only a few times. V is TRBV7-2 and J is TRBJ2-1; D is perhaps TRBD1 (5 bases). Germline V CDR1 and CDR2: SGHTA, FQGNSA. The CDR3 consists of 13 residues. V was shortened by 8 bases and J by 2 bases, with 10 bases between the two germline ends. The CDR3 bases are TGTGCCAGCCAACCGACAGCCTACAATGAGCAGTTCTTC. It encodes CASQPTAYNEQFF.

V gene TRBV7-9 combines with J gene TRBJ1-5; maybe TRBD1 (6 bases). From germline, CDR1 is SEHNR and CDR2 FQNEAQ (reference sequence). The V end lost 5 bases, the J end lost 5 bases, and 13 bases lay between the germline ends. The CDR3 has 14 residues. The CDR3 DNA sequence: TGTGCCAGCAGCGAGGGGGGGGCCTATCAGCCCCAGCATTTT. Translating gives CASSEGGAYQPQHF.

This clonotype showed up just a few times. The chain uses TRBV12-3 or TRBV12-4 and TRBJ2-1; weak D call: TRBD2 (6 bases). CDR3 length: 15 residues. Trimming took 1 base from V and 8 from J, leaving 15 bases between them. The DNA for the CDR3 is TGTGCCAGCAGTTTAGGGCGGGGTGTGGGAGATGAGCAGTTCTTC. It translates to CASSLGRGVGDEQFF.

The V and J genes are TRBV7-2 and TRBJ2-7; no clear D gene. The CDR3 runs 18 residues. Germline lookup yields CDR1 SGHTA and CDR2 FQGNSA. V was trimmed by 2 bases and J by 0 bases, leaving 20 bases between them. The CDR3: CASSLMSKWQLTSYEQYF. The CDR3 bases are TGTGCCAGCAGCTTAATGTCCAAATGGCAACTGACCTCCTACGAGCAGTACTTC.

This chain uses TRBV5-1 with TRBJ2-3; 13 bases are a match to TRBD2. After removal of 4 bases from V and 0 bases from J, the junction contained 8 bases not matched to a gene. The length of the CDR3 is 18 residues. Germline loops: CDR1 SGHRS, CDR2 YFSETQ. The CDR3 sequence: CASSPGTSGKGSTDTQYF. In DNA form, the CDR3 reads TGCGCCAGCAGCCCAGGGACTAGCGGGAAAGGCAGCACAGATACGCAGTATTTT. Drawing the rest from reference TRBV5-1 and TRBJ2-3, the complete variable domain is KAGVTQTPRYLIKTRGQQVTLSCSPISGHRSVSWYQQTPGQGLQFLFEYFSETQRNKGNFPGRFSGRQFSNSRSEMNVSTLELGDSALYLCASSPGTSGKGSTDTQYFGPGTRLTVL.

V usage is TRBV20-1 and J usage is TRBJ2-1; no clear D gene. The V gene lost 3 bases and the J gene lost 3 bases, with 3 bases spanning the gap. CDR1 is DFQATT and CDR2 is SNEGSKA in the germline V gene (reference sequence). This CDR3 has 11 amino acids. The CDR3 spells CSASYYNEQFF. The CDR3 bases are TGCAGTGCTAGTTACTACAATGAGCAGTTCTTC.

The chain joins TRBV9 to TRBJ2-2, with TRBD2 as a possible D gene (5 bases). CDR1 is SGDLS, CDR2 YYNGEE, per germline. There are 14 residues in the CDR3. The V end was cut by 4 bases, the J end by 5 bases, with 12 bases between. The CDR3 DNA follows: TGTGCCAGCAGCCCCGTCCTAGCTACCGGGGAGCTGTTTTTT. Translation: CASSPVLATGELFF.

This clonotype was observed a single time. The genes are TRBV2 and TRBJ2-1, with 9 nucleotides matching TRBD1. Losses at the gene ends were 4 bases for V and 0 bases for J; bases not matched to a gene: 4. From germline, CDR1 is SNHLY and CDR2 FYNNEI. The CDR3 consists of 16 residues. CDR3 nucleotide sequence: TGTGCCAGCAGTGGGGGGACAGGGAGCTCCTACAATGAGCAGTTCTTC. Its protein is CASSGGTGSSYNEQFF.

The rearrangement links TRBV29-1 to TRBJ2-1; TRBD2 is a possible D gene (6 bases). This CDR3 has 14 residues. V gave up 2 bases and J gave up 6 bases, with 14 bases separating them. Looked up from germline, CDR1 is SQVTM and CDR2 is ANQGSEA. The CDR3 DNA reads TGCAGCGTTGAAATATATGGCGGGATCAATGAGCAGTTCTTC. Protein product: CSVEIYGGINEQFF.

Points on this clonotype: The junction does not match germline at one end; this may be a read error. The V gene is TRBV6-2 or TRBV6-3, the J gene TRBJ2-2; 8 bases map to TRBD1. There are 14 residues in the CDR3. The germline V gene encodes CDR1 MNHEY and CDR2 SVGEGT. CDR3 in DNA: TGTGCTAGCAGTTGGACAGGGATCACCGGGGAGCTGTTTTTT. Protein sequence: CASSWTGITGELFF.

The chain is built from TRBV15 and TRBJ2-3, with 16 bases identical to TRBD2. The trim removed 5 bases at V and 6 bases at J, leaving 11 bases unmatched. CDR1 and CDR2 from the germline V gene are LNHNV and YYDKDF (reference sequence). The CDR3 runs 18 residues. This CDR3 is CATSGYGTSGRVGDTQYF. The CDR3 DNA is TGTGCCACCAGCGGCTATGGGACTAGCGGGAGGGTCGGGGATACGCAGTATTTT.

This clonotype has a single count. The chain is built from TRBV7-8 and TRBJ2-1; TRBD2 matches 9 bases. This CDR3 has 13 residues. V gave up 7 bases and J gave up 7 bases; unmatched junction bases: 5. The germline V gene encodes CDR1 SGHVS and CDR2 FQNEAQ. The CDR3 loop reads CASTSGAGNEQFF. CDR3 coding DNA: TGTGCCAGCACTAGCGGGGCTGGGAATGAGCAGTTCTTC.

The chain employs TRBV25-1 and TRBJ2-1, with 13 bases identical to TRBD2. Per the germline V gene, CDR1 is MGHDK and CDR2 is SYGVNS. V was pared by 1 base and J by 8 bases, with 2 bases of the junction left unmatched. The CDR3 runs to 15 residues. This chain's CDR3 is CASSEWTSGGDEQFF. The CDR3 nucleotides read TGTGCCAGCAGTGAATGGACTAGCGGGGGCGATGAGCAGTTCTTC.

This clonotype occurred a few times. This chain links TRBV4-1 with TRBJ1-2; a possible D gene is TRBD1 (5 bases). CDR1 and CDR2 (germline): MGHRA, YSYEKL. The CDR3 extends over 15 amino acids. Trimming left V 0 bases short and J 2 bases short, with 10 bases between. CDR3 coding DNA: TGCGCCAGCAGCCAAGATCCACAGGTCAACTATGGCTACACCTTC. It translates to CASSQDPQVNYGYTF.

J is TRBJ1-2 and V is TRBV20-1; 7 nucleotides line up with TRBD1. The CDR3 extends over 17 amino acids. V lost 1 base and J lost 7; bases outside the gene matches: 18. Germline CDR1 is DFQATT and CDR2 is SNEGSKA (reference sequence). This CDR3 reads CSARGGAQGDFASGYTF. The CDR3 nucleotides read TGCAGTGCTAGAGGCGGGGCGCAGGGGGATTTTGCTAGTGGCTACACCTTC.

The rearrangement uses TRBV13 and TRBJ2-1; D possibly corresponds to TRBD2 (5 bases). V lost 5 bases and J lost 9, with 17 bases in between. The length of the CDR3 is 14 residues. Per germline, CDR1 PRHDT and CDR2 FYEKMQ (reference sequence). The chain's CDR3 is CASSPTEPGSEQFF. The CDR3 DNA is TGTGCCAGCAGCCCCACTGAACCGGGGAGTGAGCAGTTCTTC.

The V and J genes are TRBV7-2 and TRBJ2-3, with D maybe TRBD2 (5 bases). V lost 2 bases and J 2 bases, leaving 11 bases between the germline ends. From germline, CDR1 is SGHTA and CDR2 FQGNSA. This CDR3 has 15 residues. In nucleotides, the CDR3 is TGTGCCAGCAGCTTAATGGCTAGCCACACAGATACGCAGTATTTT. Amino acid sequence: CASSLMASHTDTQYF.

This clonotype has more than one count but fewer than ten. The chain combines TRBV7-9 with TRBJ2-3; D unresolved. The germline V and J ends were trimmed by 0 bases and 3 bases, with 10 bases remaining between them. The CDR3 runs 15 residues. CDR1 SEHNR and CDR2 FQNEAQ come from the germline V gene (reference sequence). The CDR3 spells CASSLAFPPTDTQYF. The CDR3, as DNA: TGTGCCAGCAGCTTAGCGTTCCCCCCGACAGATACGCAGTATTTT.

The gene calls are TRBV6-2 or TRBV6-3 and TRBJ2-5; possibly TRBD1 for D (6 bases). The germline V gene encodes CDR1 MNHEY and CDR2 SVGEGT. V shed 0 bases and J shed 5 bases, with 10 bases lying between them. The CDR3 runs 14 residues. CDR3 in amino acids: CASSYSGASETQYF. For the CDR3, the DNA is TGTGCCAGCAGTTACTCGGGGGCGAGCGAGACCCAGTACTTC.

This clonotype was seen more than once but under ten times. CDR3 DNA: TGTGCCAGCAGCATCCTCGAGGTGGGAGGGGATGAGCAGTTCTTC. This encodes CASSILEVGGDEQFF. J is TRBJ2-1 and V is TRBV12-3 or TRBV12-4, with 7 bases aligning to TRBD2. The CDR3 extends over 15 amino acids. V gave up 6 bases and J gave up 8 bases; unmatched junction bases: 13.

V usage is TRBV7-3 and J usage is TRBJ2-1; D may match TRBD1 or TRBD2 (6 bases each). Germline V gives CDR1 SGHTA, CDR2 FQGTGA. The CDR3 consists of 12 residues. The ends were cut back, 5 bases at V and 9 bases at J, with 11 bases in the middle. CDR3 loop: CASSQGGGEQFF. CDR3 coding DNA: TGTGCCAGCAGCCAAGGAGGGGGTGAGCAGTTCTTC.